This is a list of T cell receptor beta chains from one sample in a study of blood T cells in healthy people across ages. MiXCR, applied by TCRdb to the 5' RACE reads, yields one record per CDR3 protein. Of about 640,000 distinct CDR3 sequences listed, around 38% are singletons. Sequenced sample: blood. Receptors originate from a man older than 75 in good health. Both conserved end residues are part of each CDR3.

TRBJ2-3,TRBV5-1,CASGTSGTSTDTQYF
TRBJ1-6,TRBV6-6,CASSYSGGADSPLHF
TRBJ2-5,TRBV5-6,CASKSGVAETQYF
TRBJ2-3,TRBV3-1,CASSQDLAGATDTQYF
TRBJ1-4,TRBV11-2,CASSLDRINEKLFF
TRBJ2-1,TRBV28,CASSLFWRETYNEQFF
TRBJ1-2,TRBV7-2,CASSSLMGNGYTF
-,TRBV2,CASSEALRTGGEQYF
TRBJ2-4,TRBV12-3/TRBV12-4,CASSPGLAGIKNIQYF
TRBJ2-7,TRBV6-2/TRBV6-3,CASSQRTGSYEQYF
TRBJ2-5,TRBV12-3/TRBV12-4,CASSGESQETQYF
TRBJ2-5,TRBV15,CATSRDWGAGGQETQYF
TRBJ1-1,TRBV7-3,CASSLEQNTEAFF
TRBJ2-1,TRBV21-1,CASSNTSGTSGLNNEQFF
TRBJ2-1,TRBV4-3,CASSQGAQGRGEQFF
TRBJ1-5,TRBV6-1,CASSEGVNQPQHF
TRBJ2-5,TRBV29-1,CSVVSGQTGHLETQYF
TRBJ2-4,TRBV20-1,CSATLNSGGTKNIQYF
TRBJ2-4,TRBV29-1,CSVEDPGEQYF
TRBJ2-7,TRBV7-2,CASSRAGTSAYEQYF
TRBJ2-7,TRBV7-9,CASSLAIGQGAYEQYF
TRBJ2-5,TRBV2,CASPCRDPGPETQYF
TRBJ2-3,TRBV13,CASSLELAGLTDTQYF
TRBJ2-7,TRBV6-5,CASSRTSGGHSYEQYF
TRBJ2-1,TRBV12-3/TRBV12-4,CASSLGSAGAEQFF
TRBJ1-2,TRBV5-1,CASSPGTNNYGYTF
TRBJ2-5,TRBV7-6,CASSFAAVQETQYF
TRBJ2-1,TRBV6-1,CASSYSGCEQFF
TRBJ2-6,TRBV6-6,CASNGQGSGANVLTF
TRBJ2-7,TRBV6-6,CASSYAPGGQGGNEQYF
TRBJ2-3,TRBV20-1,CSAPPTSTDTQYF
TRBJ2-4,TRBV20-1,CSARDPGGSGRAKNIQYF
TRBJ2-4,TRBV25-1,CASRGVETGAAIGKNIQYF
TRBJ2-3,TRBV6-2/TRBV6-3,CASSYSRRVRDTQYF
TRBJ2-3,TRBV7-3,CASSLMGGTDTQYF
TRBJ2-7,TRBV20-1,CSARVSAGTGNEQYF
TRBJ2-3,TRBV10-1,CASSRAGQPTDTQYF
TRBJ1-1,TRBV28,CASVFQGMNTEAFF
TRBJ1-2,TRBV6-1,CASSEAAGTVNYGYTF
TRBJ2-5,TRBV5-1,CASSYAGQAHQETQYF
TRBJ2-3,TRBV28,CASSHQGVARDTQYF
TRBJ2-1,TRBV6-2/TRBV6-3,CASRGTTGDYEQFF
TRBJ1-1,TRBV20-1,CSAPGNTEAFF
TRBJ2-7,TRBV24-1,CATSDSTSGLTYEQYF
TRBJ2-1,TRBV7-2,CASSLASGYYNEQFF
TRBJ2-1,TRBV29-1,CSVDAGGPAEQFF
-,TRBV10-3,CAIRLDSANHEQYF
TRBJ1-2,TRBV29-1,CSVSGFGERGGYTF
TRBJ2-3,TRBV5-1,CASSLDKGADTQYF
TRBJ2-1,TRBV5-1,CASSWTSGGYEQFF
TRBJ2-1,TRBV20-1,CSARDSLDNEQFF
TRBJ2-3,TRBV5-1,CASSLGRPTSTDTQYF
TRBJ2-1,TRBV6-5,CASSPIAGGPGEQFF
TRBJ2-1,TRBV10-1,CASSESGTINEQFF
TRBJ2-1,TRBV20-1,CSARVLGGRANGEQFF
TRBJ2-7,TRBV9,CASSAGLAESYNEQYF
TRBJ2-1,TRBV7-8,CASLTAGTDYNEEFF
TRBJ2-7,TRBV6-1,CASKLETSSYNEQYF
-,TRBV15,CVTSNASRYEQYF